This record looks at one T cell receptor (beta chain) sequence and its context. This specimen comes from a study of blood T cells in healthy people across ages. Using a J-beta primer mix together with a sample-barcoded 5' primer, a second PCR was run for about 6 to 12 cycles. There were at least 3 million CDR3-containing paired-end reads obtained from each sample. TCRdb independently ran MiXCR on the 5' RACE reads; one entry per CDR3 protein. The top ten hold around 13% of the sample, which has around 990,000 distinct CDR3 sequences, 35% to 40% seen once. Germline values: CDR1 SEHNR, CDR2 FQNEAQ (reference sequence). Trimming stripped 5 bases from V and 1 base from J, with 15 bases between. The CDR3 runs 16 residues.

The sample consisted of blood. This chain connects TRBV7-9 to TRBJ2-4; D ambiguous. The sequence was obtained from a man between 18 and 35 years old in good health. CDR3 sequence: CASSRLGTRAKNIQYF. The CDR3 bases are TGTGCCAGCAGCAGACTCGGTACGCGGGCCAAAAACATTCAGTACTTC.